The T cell receptor (beta chain) described here comes from a study of blood T cell repertoires in COVID-19. As for the study in general: Samples came from the United States, Italy and Spain, spanning acute and convalescent COVID-19.

TCRdb keeps only in-frame clones here, not all; method: immunoSEQ multiplex PCR. The data contain some 69,000 clones, roughly 88% of them seen just once; the ten biggest clones take up approximately 0.57%. CDR3 length equals 15 residues. The V end lost 0 bases, the J end lost 1 base, and 9 bases lay between the germline ends. The germline CDR1 and CDR2 sequences are MRHNA and SNTAGT. The material sequenced was peripheral blood. The V call is TRBV6-4, the J call TRBJ1-1; tentatively, D is TRBD1 (6 bases). This clonotype was obtained from a man between 50 and 59 years old with COVID-19, enrolled during active disease. The CDR3: CASSDSAGANTEAFF. In DNA, the CDR3 is TGTGCCAGCAGTGACTCCGCAGGGGCGAACACTGAAGCTTTCTTT.